This entry describes one T cell receptor (beta chain). The antigen is undetermined. It was with 60 Vbeta and 13 Jbeta primers that the PCR ran. Profiled with immunoSEQ multiplex PCR; TCRdb holds only in-frame clones, not every one. Its table records 50,000 or so clones. The CDR3 spans 12 residues. Germline trimming cut 10 bases from V and 6 bases from J; bases unmatched to any gene: 7. The germline CDR1 and CDR2 sequences are MNHEY and SVGAGI. The source of the sample is a study of cytomegalovirus exposure and HLA in healthy donors. On the study more broadly: Earlier, fewer than 140 million unique TCR beta sequences were recovered from about 200 million T cells by an analysis. Early on, a data release was issued that held 80 million or so unique TCRs from HLA-typed donors.

Overall study findings and caveats: Researchers catalogued 164 TCR beta chains as cytomegalovirus-associated. Sequencing probably produced one cluster of sequence variants that were highly shared.

The rearrangement uses TRBV6-5 and TRBJ2-3, with 7 bases aligning to TRBD2. This TCR was recovered from a woman aged 60 to 75 in good health and CMV-seropositive. Sequenced sample: PBMCs. The DNA for the CDR3 is TGTGCCACCTGGACTAGTAAGGATACGCAGTATTTT. This codes for CATWTSKDTQYF.